The 21 T cell receptor beta chains in this list originate from one sample, sequenced in a study of CD8+CD57+ T cells in acquired aplastic anemia. The sequenced patients had an expansion of CD8+CD57+ cells seen by flow cytometry. Researchers used genomic DNA as the template to profile TCR beta VDJ and CDR3. MiXCR, applied by TCRdb to the reads, yields one record per CDR3 protein. The repertoire holds 150,000 to 200,000 distinct CDR3 sequences, with around half as singletons. Sequenced sample: sorted CD4+, CD8+, or CD8+CD57+ T cells (not recorded which) from PBMCs. All receptors come from a human donor with aplastic anemia.

The chain joins TRBV24-1 to TRBJ2-1; D is unclear. Trimming took off 4 bases at V and 8 bases at J, with 8 bases between the two ends. The V gene's germline CDR1 is KGHDR and CDR2 SFDVKD. The CDR3 has 12 residues. CDR3 sequence reads: CATSENVDEQFF. CDR3 DNA: TGTGCCACCAGTGAAAACGTGGATGAGCAGTTCTTC.

This clonotype came up many times. The CDR3 sequence: CASSLEARPSVYGYTF. For the CDR3, the DNA is TGTGCCAGCAGCTTAGAGGCGAGGCCCAGTGTCTATGGCTACACCTTC. V usage is TRBV11-2 and J usage is TRBJ1-2, with D uncertain. The CDR3 contains 16 residues. Germline values: CDR1 SGHAT, CDR2 FQNNGV. V shed 0 bases and J shed 4 bases, with 15 bases lying between them.

To note about this clonotype: With a much larger clone just one base away, this may be a read error. The genes are TRBV20-1 and TRBJ2-1; 9 bases are a match to TRBD2. CDR3 length: 17 residues. Germline-derived CDR1 and CDR2 are DFQATT and SNEGSKA (reference sequence). The V gene end was trimmed by 0 bases and the J gene end by 2 bases; junction bases not matched to a gene: 8. The CDR3, as DNA: TGCAGTGCTAGAGATGATTTCCTAGCGGGGCCCTACAATGAGCAGTTCTTC. Its translation: CSARDDFLAGPYNEQFF.

The genes are TRBV11-1 and TRBJ2-6; D call uncertain. This CDR3 is built from 16 residues. Trimming took 1 base from V and 1 from J, leaving 8 bases between them. Germline V gene data show CDR1 as SGHAT and CDR2 as FQDESV (reference sequence). The CDR3, as DNA: TGTGCCAGCAGCTTAGTCGCTGTATCTGGGGCCAACGTCCTGACTTTC. It encodes CASSLVAVSGANVLTF.

This clonotype came up many times. J is TRBJ2-7 and V is TRBV9; TRBD2 agrees at 11 bases. V was pared by 3 bases and J by 3 bases, with 5 bases of the junction left unmatched. The CDR3 totals 15 residues. Per germline, CDR1 SGDLS and CDR2 YYNGEE. The CDR3 nucleotides are TGTGCCAGCAGCGGATCTACTAGCGGGAGCTACGAGCAGTACTTC. Translating it yields CASSGSTSGSYEQYF.

This clonotype has just one count. V is TRBV9 and J is TRBJ1-4; D gene uncertain. The CDR3 has 14 amino acids. Between the trimmed V and J ends, which lost 0 bases and 0 bases, there was a span of 3 bases. Germline CDR1 and CDR2: SGDLS and YYNGEE. The CDR3 here is CASSVDSTNEKLFF. The DNA of the CDR3 is TGTGCCAGCAGCGTAGACTCAACTAATGAAAAACTGTTTTTT.

V and J are TRBV19 and TRBJ2-5; TRBD2 aligns across 7 bases. Germline V gene lookup returns CDR1 LNHDA and CDR2 SQIVND (reference sequence). This CDR3 region has 14 residues. V lost 1 base to trimming and J lost 4 bases; unmatched junction nucleotides: 3. The CDR3 here is CASSIGASGETQYF. The CDR3, as DNA: TGTGCCAGTAGTATAGGAGCTAGCGGAGAGACCCAGTACTTC.

This clonotype occurred many times. The chain joins TRBV19 to TRBJ1-1, with D possibly matching TRBD1 (6 bases). V was cut by 6 bases and J by 5 bases, with 16 bases left in between. Germline V lookup: CDR1 LNHDA, CDR2 SQIVND (reference sequence). The CDR3 is 14 residues long. The chain's CDR3 is CASSRTGILTEAFF. For the CDR3, the DNA is TGTGCCAGTAGCCGAACAGGGATCTTAACTGAAGCTTTCTTT.

The V and J genes are TRBV6-4 and TRBJ2-7; a weak D match, TRBD1 (5 bases). This CDR3 spans 15 amino acids. CDR1 and CDR2 (germline): MRHNA, SNTAGT. V dropped 6 bases and J dropped 3 bases, with 18 bases sitting between them. The CDR3 reads CASSDDWGRGYEQYF. For the CDR3, the DNA is TGTGCCAGCAGCGACGACTGGGGAAGGGGCTACGAGCAGTACTTC.

J is TRBJ2-7 and V is TRBV7-6; 8 nucleotides match TRBD1. From germline, CDR1 is SGHVS and CDR2 FNYEAQ. The CDR3 contains 17 residues. Unmatched junction bases numbered 12, after V lost 1 base and J lost 4 bases. CDR3 bases: TGTGCCAGCAGCTTAGGACAGGGGAGGAGGCATCATTACGAGCAGTACTTC. Translation gives CASSLGQGRRHHYEQYF.

Here the CDR3 reads CASSEDRSASKFF. Here the CDR3 DNA reads TGTGCCAGCAGCGAGGACAGGTCGGCCTCTAAGTTCTTC. The chain carries TRBV11-2 and TRBJ2-1; 7 bases are a match to TRBD1. V dropped 5 bases and J dropped 14; count of bases not matched to a gene: 12. The CDR3 sequence is 13 residues long. Germline CDR1 SGHAT, CDR2 FQNNGV.

This clonotype was seen at least ten times. This may come from a read error, since a much larger clone is one base off. J is TRBJ2-7 and V is TRBV9; 10 bases fit TRBD2. The ends lost 0 bases at V and 3 bases at J; junction bases unmatched: 15. Germline V lookup: CDR1 SGDLS, CDR2 YYNGEE. The CDR3 covers 19 residues. This CDR3 reads CASSVAFGTSDVGFYEQYF. CDR3 DNA sequence: TGTGCCAGCAGCGTAGCTTTCGGGACTAGCGACGTTGGGTTCTACGAGCAGTACTTC.

This clonotype was seen a single time. The chain joins TRBV14 to TRBJ2-1; TRBD2 agrees at 8 bases. V shed 6 bases and J 3 bases; nucleotides not matched to a gene: 7. The CDR3 has 15 amino acids. Germline CDR1 reads SGHDN; CDR2 reads FVKESK. CDR3 nucleotide sequence: TGTGCCAGCAGTCTTCCCGGGACTAGCTACAATGAGCAGTTCTTC. Its translation: CASSLPGTSYNEQFF.

This clonotype was counted many times. The rearrangement uses TRBV29-1 and TRBJ1-5; D gene ambiguous. Germline assignment: CDR1 SQVTM and CDR2 ANQGSEA. Trimming stripped 4 bases from V and 1 base from J, with 5 bases between. There are 12 residues in the CDR3. The CDR3 is CSVAGSNQPQHF. CDR3 bases: TGCAGCGTTGCTGGGAGCAATCAGCCCCAGCATTTT.

The chain is built from TRBV5-8 and TRBJ1-6, with D uncertain. The CDR3 extends over 12 amino acids. Looked up from germline, CDR1 is SGHTS and CDR2 is YDEGEE. Trimming shortened V by 4 bases and J by 14 bases, and 13 bases separated the two germline ends. The CDR3 nucleotides read TGTGCCAGCAGCCAAGGAGGGTTCACCCTCCACTTT. Amino acids: CASSQGGFTLHF.

This clonotype has at least ten counts. CDR3 sequence (DNA): TGTGCCAGCAGCGTAGGGCCAGCCACATTTGAAAAACTGTTTTTT. Translated, it gives CASSVGPATFEKLFF. The J gene is TRBJ1-4, the V gene TRBV9, with D uncertain. Germline V CDR1 and CDR2: SGDLS, YYNGEE. V dropped 0 bases and J dropped 7 bases, with 13 bases sitting between them. The CDR3 spans 15 residues. Supplemented by reference TRBV9 and TRBJ1-4, the full variable domain reads DSGVTQTPKHLITATGQRVTLRCSPRSGDLSVYWYQQSLDQGLQFLIQYYNGEERAKGNILERFSAQQFPDLHSELNLSSLELGDSALYFCASSVGPATFEKLFFGSGTQLSVL.

The sample holds a few counts of this clonotype. The V gene is TRBV10-3, the J gene TRBJ2-3; D might be TRBD2 (7 bases). The CDR3 is 14 residues long. V lost 0 bases and J lost 10, with 14 bases in between. CDR1 ENHRY and CDR2 SYGVKD come from the germline V gene. This chain's CDR3 is CAISESRGPKAQYF. CDR3 bases: TGTGCCATCAGTGAGTCGCGGGGGCCCAAGGCGCAGTATTTT.

The table lists this clonotype with many counts. The rearrangement joins TRBV11-2 to TRBJ2-1; 14 bases are a match to TRBD2. The CDR3 loop spans 17 amino acids. V shed 4 bases, J shed 10 bases, and the junction held 12 bases outside the gene matches. Germline CDR1 is SGHAT and CDR2 is FQNNGV. The chain's CDR3 is CASSSRGGLAGDGEQFF. The CDR3 DNA reads as TGTGCCAGCAGCTCCCGAGGGGGACTAGCGGGAGACGGGGAGCAGTTCTTC.

This chain uses TRBV20-1 with TRBJ2-1; 9 bases map to TRBD1. V lost 5 bases to trimming and J lost 6 bases; unmatched junction nucleotides: 8. This CDR3 comprises 14 residues. Germline-derived CDR1 and CDR2 are DFQATT and SNEGSKA (reference sequence). The CDR3 loop reads CSAFRDRVLNEQFF. The DNA for the CDR3 is TGCAGTGCTTTTCGGGACAGGGTACTCAATGAGCAGTTCTTC.

This clonotype was detected a few times. V is TRBV9 and J is TRBJ2-2; a possible D gene is TRBD2 (6 bases). The germline V and J ends were trimmed by 1 base and 0 bases, with 13 bases remaining between them. CDR1 and CDR2 from the germline V gene are SGDLS and YYNGEE. There are 17 residues in the CDR3. As DNA, the CDR3 is TGTGCCAGCAGCGTAAGGAGGGACCAAGCGAACACCGGGGAGCTGTTTTTT. This encodes CASSVRRDQANTGELFF.

The chain employs TRBV2 and TRBJ1-1; D may be TRBD1 (5 bases). The CDR3 covers 14 residues. V was cut by 6 bases and J by 0 bases, with 11 bases left in between. In germline, CDR1 is SNHLY, CDR2 FYNNEI. CDR3 sequence reads: CASRATVMNTEAFF. In nucleotides, the CDR3 is TGTGCCAGCAGGGCGACAGTCATGAACACTGAAGCTTTCTTT.